Shown below are 21 T cell receptor beta chains from a single sample sequenced in a study of cytomegalovirus exposure and HLA in healthy donors. The PCR was carried out with 60 Vbeta primers and 13 Jbeta primers. TCRdb's table, derived via immunoSEQ multiplex PCR, lists solely in-frame clones and lacks some. The table shows approximately 100,000 clones, with just under 75% occurring only once. Sample: PBMCs. These receptors all come from a human donor in good health.

This chain links TRBV11-2 with TRBJ1-2, with 9 bases aligning to TRBD1. The CDR3 sequence is 14 residues long. With 6 bases clipped from V and 4 bases from J, the junction kept 6 bases outside the gene matches. CDR1 is SGHAT and CDR2 is FQNNGV in the germline V gene. This CDR3 is CASRRTGDTYGYTF. CDR3 sequence (DNA): TGTGCCAGCAGGAGGACAGGGGACACCTATGGCTACACCTTC.

V gene TRBV9 combines with J gene TRBJ1-2; D perhaps matches TRBD1 (5 bases). Trimming took 3 bases from V and 0 from J, leaving 15 bases between them. The CDR3 sequence is 16 residues long. Germline assignment: CDR1 SGDLS and CDR2 YYNGEE. The CDR3: CASSGKDSHSNYGYTF. In nucleotides, the CDR3 is TGTGCCAGCAGCGGAAAAGACAGTCACTCTAACTATGGCTACACCTTC.

This chain links TRBV2 with TRBJ2-1; possibly TRBD1 for D (5 bases). CDR3 size: 12 residues. CDR1 is SNHLY, CDR2 FYNNEI, per germline. V lost 8 bases, J lost 6 bases, and 11 bases lay in between. For the CDR3, the DNA is TGTGCCAGCGCCCCTCAGGGCAATGAGCAGTTCTTC. It is translated as CASAPQGNEQFF.

This clone appeared a few times. The rearrangement joins TRBV7-2 to TRBJ2-7; 9 bases fit TRBD1. The germline CDR1 and CDR2 sequences are SGHTA and FQGNSA. The CDR3 has 14 residues. Losses at the gene ends were 5 bases for V and 2 bases for J; bases not matched to a gene: 4. The CDR3 loop is CASSTGQGPYEQYF. The CDR3 DNA is TGTGCCAGCAGCACGGGACAGGGACCCTACGAGCAGTACTTC.

This clone appeared a single time. This chain connects TRBV5-1 to TRBJ2-5; 8 nucleotides align to TRBD2. Germline V gene sequence: CDR1 SGHRS, CDR2 YFSETQ. Trimming removed 3 bases from V and 4 bases from J; junction bases left unmatched: 2. The CDR3 has 13 amino acids. The CDR3 protein is CASSSAGVETQYF. The CDR3 bases are TGCGCCAGCAGCTCAGCGGGAGTAGAGACCCAGTACTTC.

This chain joins TRBV6-1 and TRBJ2-7; 8 bases agree with TRBD1. There are 14 residues in the CDR3. With 7 bases clipped from V and 2 bases from J, the junction kept 7 bases outside the gene matches. CDR1 MNHNS and CDR2 SASEGT come from the germline V gene. CDR3 bases: TGTGCCAGCATCGAGACAGGGGCAACCTACGAGCAGTACTTC. Translating gives CASIETGATYEQYF.

This clone was counted once. The chain combines TRBV20-1 with TRBJ1-5; D is unresolved. CDR1 is DFQATT and CDR2 is SNEGSKA in the germline V gene (reference sequence). Trimming took off 3 bases at V and 6 bases at J, with 3 bases between the two ends. This CDR3 is built from 10 residues. This CDR3 reads CSASRQPQHF. CDR3 nucleotide sequence: TGCAGTGCTAGCCGTCAGCCCCAGCATTTT.

The chain carries TRBV5-6 and TRBJ2-7; no clear D gene. This CDR3 is built from 12 residues. From germline, CDR1 is SGHDT and CDR2 YYEEEE. V was pared by 3 bases and J by 4 bases, with 8 bases between. CDR3 sequence reads: CASSSSTYEQYF. The CDR3 bases are TGTGCCAGCAGCTCGTCTACGTACGAGCAGTACTTC.

This rearrangement joins TRBV2 to TRBJ1-5, with D possibly TRBD1 on 6 matching bases. Looked up from germline, CDR1 is SNHLY and CDR2 is FYNNEI. The CDR3 runs to 12 residues. V lost 8 bases, J lost 4 bases, and 9 bases lay in between. CDR3 protein: CASGQINQPQHF. For the CDR3, the DNA is TGTGCCAGCGGACAGATAAATCAGCCCCAGCATTTT. Combining the CDR3 with reference TRBV2 and TRBJ1-5 gives the whole variable domain EPEVTQTPSHQVTQMGQEVILRCVPISNHLYFYWYRQILGQKVEFLVSFYNNEISEKSEIFDDQFSVERPDGSNFTLKIRSTKLEDSAMYFCASGQINQPQHFGDGTRLSIL.

The chain carries TRBV7-2 and TRBJ1-3; D ambiguous. CDR1 and CDR2 from the germline V gene are SGHTA and FQGNSA. The V end was cut by 2 bases, the J end by 1 base, with 6 bases between. This CDR3 is built from 14 residues. Here the CDR3 reads CASSLRGSGNTIYF. The CDR3 coding sequence is TGTGCCAGCAGCTTAAGAGGGTCTGGAAACACCATATATTTT.

V gene TRBV29-1 combines with J gene TRBJ2-2; no firm D call. This CDR3 region has 12 residues. Germline CDR1 SQVTM, CDR2 ANQGSEA. V lost 3 bases and J 1 base, leaving 3 bases between the germline ends. The CDR3 sequence is CSVDRNTGELFF. DNA of the CDR3: TGCAGCGTTGATAGGAACACCGGGGAGCTGTTTTTT.

This chain links TRBV29-1 with TRBJ2-1; 8 positions match TRBD1. Trimming removed 7 bases from V and 2 bases from J; junction bases left unmatched: 7. The CDR3 has 14 residues. Germline V CDR1 and CDR2: SQVTM, ANQGSEA. The CDR3 is CSASGQGPYNEQFF. As DNA, the CDR3 is TGCAGCGCCAGCGGACAGGGACCCTACAATGAGCAGTTCTTC.

The chain is built from TRBV2 and TRBJ1-2; D unclear. The CDR3 contains 13 residues. V was trimmed by 3 bases and J by 4 bases, leaving 9 bases between them. Germline V gene data show CDR1 as SNHLY and CDR2 as FYNNEI. The chain's CDR3 is CASSDSRSYGYTF. For the CDR3, the DNA is TGTGCCAGCAGTGATTCGCGTAGCTATGGCTACACCTTC. Complete variable domain (other parts from reference TRBV2 and TRBJ1-2): EPEVTQTPSHQVTQMGQEVILRCVPISNHLYFYWYRQILGQKVEFLVSFYNNEISEKSEIFDDQFSVERPDGSNFTLKIRSTKLEDSAMYFCASSDSRSYGYTFGSGTRLTVV.

The chain has TRBV7-8 and TRBJ1-5, with unresolved D. With 5 bases removed from V and 0 bases from J, the gap between germline ends came to 5 bases. CDR1 is SGHVS and CDR2 is FQNEAQ in the germline V gene. The CDR3 is made up of 13 amino acids. CDR3 nucleotide sequence: TGTGCCAGCAGCCCTAATAGCAATCAGCCCCAGCATTTT. This gives the protein CASSPNSNQPQHF.

This clone was seen just once. The rearrangement joins TRBV6-5 to TRBJ1-2, with 8 positions matching TRBD1. The V gene end was trimmed by 6 bases and the J gene end by 2 bases; junction bases not matched to a gene: 8. The CDR3 extends over 15 amino acids. Germline CDR1 MNHEY, CDR2 SVGAGI. CDR3: CASRLGTGGNYGYTF. The CDR3 nucleotides are TGTGCCAGCAGGTTGGGGACAGGAGGAAACTATGGCTACACCTTC.

This chain links TRBV29-1 with TRBJ2-5, with TRBD1 as a possible D gene (5 bases). The CDR3 has 12 amino acids. With 7 bases removed from V and 4 bases from J, the gap between germline ends came to 13 bases. In germline, CDR1 is SQVTM, CDR2 ANQGSEA. The CDR3 sequence: CSAGFGAETQYF. In nucleotides, the CDR3 is TGCAGCGCAGGGTTTGGAGCAGAGACCCAGTACTTC.

The chain links TRBV9 to TRBJ1-3; possible D gene TRBD1, 5 bases. Trimming pared 1 base from V and 0 bases from J, leaving 11 bases between. The CDR3 runs 16 residues. Germline loops: CDR1 SGDLS, CDR2 YYNGEE. CDR3 region: CASSVTGRSSGNTIYF. The CDR3 coding sequence is TGTGCCAGCAGCGTAACAGGCCGGAGCTCTGGAAACACCATATATTTT.

The chain links TRBV6-5 to TRBJ2-1, with D maybe TRBD2 (6 bases). CDR1 MNHEY and CDR2 SVGAGI come from the germline V gene. This CDR3 spans 15 amino acids. Trimming pared 6 bases from V and 5 bases from J, leaving 17 bases between. Written as DNA, the CDR3 is TGTGCCAGCAGGACTACGGGACTGGCTAACAATGAGCAGTTCTTC. This gives the protein CASRTTGLANNEQFF.

This clone was counted a few times. This chain links TRBV29-1 with TRBJ1-2; perhaps TRBD1 as D (6 bases). This CDR3 has 11 amino acids. V was pared by 7 bases and J by 6 bases, with 12 bases between. Germline V lookup: CDR1 SQVTM, CDR2 ANQGSEA. In DNA form, the CDR3 reads TGCAGCGGACAGGAGCAGAATGGCTACACCTTC. This encodes CSGQEQNGYTF.

The chain employs TRBV18 and TRBJ2-5; the D gene is possibly TRBD2 (6 bases). The germline V gene has CDR1 KGHSH and CDR2 LQKENI. The CDR3 covers 14 residues. Trimming pared 3 bases from V and 5 bases from J, leaving 13 bases between. The CDR3 DNA is TGTGCCAGCTCACCCCGAGGAGGGCACGAGACCCAGTACTTC. Amino acid sequence: CASSPRGGHETQYF.

V usage is TRBV5-4 and J usage is TRBJ2-5; D perhaps matches TRBD2 (6 bases). CDR1 is SGHNT and CDR2 is YYREEE in the germline V gene (reference sequence). This CDR3 contains 13 residues. Between the trimmed V and J ends, which lost 0 bases and 5 bases, there was a span of 8 bases. CDR3 DNA: TGTGCCAGCAGCTTGGCGGGAGCGGAGACCCAGTACTTC. This translates into CASSLAGAETQYF.